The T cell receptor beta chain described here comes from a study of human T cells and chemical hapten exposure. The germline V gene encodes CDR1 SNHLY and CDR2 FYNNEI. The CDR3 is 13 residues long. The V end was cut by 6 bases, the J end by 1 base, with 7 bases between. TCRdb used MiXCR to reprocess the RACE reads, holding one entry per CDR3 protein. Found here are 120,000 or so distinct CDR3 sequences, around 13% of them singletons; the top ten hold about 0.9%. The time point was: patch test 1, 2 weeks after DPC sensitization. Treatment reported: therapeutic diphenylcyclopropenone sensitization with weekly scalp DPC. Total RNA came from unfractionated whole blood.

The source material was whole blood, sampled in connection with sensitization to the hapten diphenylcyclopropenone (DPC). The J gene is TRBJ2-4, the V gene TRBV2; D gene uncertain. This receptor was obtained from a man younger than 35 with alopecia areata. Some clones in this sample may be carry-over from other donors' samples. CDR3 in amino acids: CASRGWAKNIQYF. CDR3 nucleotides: TGTGCCAGCAGAGGGTGGGCCAAAAACATTCAGTACTTC.